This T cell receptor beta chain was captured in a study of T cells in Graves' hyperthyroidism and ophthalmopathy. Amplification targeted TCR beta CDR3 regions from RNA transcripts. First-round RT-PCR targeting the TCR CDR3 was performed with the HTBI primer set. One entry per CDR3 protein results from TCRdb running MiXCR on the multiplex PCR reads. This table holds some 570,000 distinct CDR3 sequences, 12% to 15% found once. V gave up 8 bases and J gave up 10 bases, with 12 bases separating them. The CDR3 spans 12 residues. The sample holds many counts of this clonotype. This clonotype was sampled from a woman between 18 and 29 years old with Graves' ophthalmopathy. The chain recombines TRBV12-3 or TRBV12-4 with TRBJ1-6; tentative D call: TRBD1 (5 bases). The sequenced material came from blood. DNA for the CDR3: TGTGCCAGCCGTCCAGGGCGGTCACCCCTCCACTTT. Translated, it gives CASRPGRSPLHF.